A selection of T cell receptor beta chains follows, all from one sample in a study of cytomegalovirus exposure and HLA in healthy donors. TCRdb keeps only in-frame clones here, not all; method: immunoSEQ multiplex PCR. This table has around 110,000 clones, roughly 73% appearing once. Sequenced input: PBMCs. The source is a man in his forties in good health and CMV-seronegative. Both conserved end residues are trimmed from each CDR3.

ASRGSGTNEKLF	TRBV10-1	TRBJ1-4
ASKYAGANSYEQY	TRBV4-1	TRBJ2-7
ASRLAGGYGDTQY	TRBV19	TRBJ2-3
ASSADSPGTDTQY	TRBV9	TRBJ2-3
ASSLSGTGIPETQY	TRBV11-2	TRBJ2-5
ASSELAGGQETQY	TRBV2	TRBJ2-5
ASSLVSGGYGYT	TRBV5-1	TRBJ1-2
ASSGSGTEGTEAF	TRBV5-1	TRBJ1-1
ASSVDGTRLGNTIY	TRBV9	TRBJ1-3
ASSQLQGADYGYT	TRBV4-1	TRBJ1-2
ACSISRGHNYGYT	TRBV27	TRBJ1-2
ASSELVGGGNQPQH	TRBV6-1	TRBJ1-5
ASSPDRTGRPRWGYT	TRBV11-2	TRBJ1-2
ASSLAGGTYEQY	TRBV4-1	TRBJ2-7
ASSESTGQPGKLF	TRBV10-1	TRBJ1-4
ASSFTGGVQETQY	TRBV5-1	TRBJ2-5
ASSLERGGEQF	TRBV5-4	TRBJ2-1
ASSANESGELF	TRBV6-1	TRBJ2-2
ASSVVRTITGELF	TRBV6-5	TRBJ2-2
ASSEEGGAYNEQF	TRBV2	TRBJ2-1
ASSEGAGGHSYEQY	TRBV10-2	TRBJ2-7
ASSLTEGRGEETQY	TRBV6-5	TRBJ2-5
ASSWGFGTGSNEQY	TRBV7-6	TRBJ2-7
ASSLDRAGFYGYT	TRBV11-2	TRBJ1-2
ASSDRDRGTDTQY	TRBV6-4	TRBJ2-3
ASSFVSPRDTEAF	TRBV7-9	TRBJ1-1